The clone carrying this TCR beta chain was seen just once. No antigen is known for it. This entry comes from a study of Graves' ophthalmopathy and Graves' hyperthyroidism. Germline V gives CDR1 ENHRY, CDR2 SYGVKD. CDR3 length: 12 amino acids. V lost 6 bases, J lost 3 bases, and 8 bases lay in between. Clinical symptoms, serum thyroxine, TRAb, thyroid ultrasound and orbital computed tomography were relied on for diagnosis. Investigators amplified TCR beta CDR3 regions from RNA transcripts. After a first-round RT-PCR with HTBI primers, a second-round multiplex PCR was run. TCRdb re-derived calls from the multiplex PCR reads in MiXCR, one entry per CDR3 protein. This sample has about 740,000 distinct CDR3 sequences, with roughly two fifths found just once. Study-level points and caveats: Clonotypes were expanded in thyroid at above 0.001 frequency, and most also appeared in blood. Using a 13-signature model, the authors split ophthalmopathy from stable hyperthyroidism, with about 90% sensitivity and approximately 80% specificity.

The chain recombines TRBV10-3 with TRBJ1-2; D is unclear. Material: peripheral blood. The receptor was isolated from an adult man with Graves' ophthalmopathy. The CDR3, as DNA: TGTGCCATCAGCCAAGATTACTATGGCTACACCTTC. Protein product: CAISQDYYGYTF.